This T cell receptor beta chain was observed in a study of beta chain features in type 1 diabetes. Points from the study as a whole: Researchers could not determine here whether HLA type influences TCRB rearrangement. When Type 1 diabetes patients were examined, their TCRB CDR3s proved moderately but significantly shorter in all four CD4+ subsets.

CDR3 length: 16 residues. Germline V gene sequence: CDR1 SEHNR, CDR2 FQNEAQ (reference sequence). Trimming removed 3 bases at V and 6 bases at J, with 18 bases between. Points on this clone: The target antigen is unknown.

Averaging approximately 0.11 L, one heparinised blood draw was given by each donor. What was sequenced were expressed TCRB transcripts, since all of the isolated RNA had been reverse transcribed. TCRdb's table, derived via immunoSEQ multiplex PCR, lists solely in-frame clones and lacks some. The sample records around 340,000 clones, about a tenth being singletons. The TCR was taken from a man younger than 40 with type 1 diabetes. The chain links TRBV7-9 to TRBJ2-1, with D unresolved. The sequencing input was central memory CD4+ T cells from blood. In DNA form, the CDR3 reads TGTGCCAGCAGCTTCCCGGGTTCCAGTTCTACCAATGAGCAGTTCTTC. This encodes CASSFPGSSSTNEQFF. The full variable domain, its missing parts supplied by reference TRBV7-9 and TRBJ2-1, is DTGVSQNPRHKITKRGQNVTFRCDPISEHNRLYWYRQTLGQGPEFLTYFQNEAQLEKSRLLSDRFSAERPKGSFSTLEIQRTEQGDSAMYLCASSFPGSSSTNEQFFGPGTRLTVL.